The rows below give T cell receptor beta chains drawn from one sample of a study of control samples from healthy donors and cancer patients. Sequenced by immunoSEQ multiplex PCR; TCRdb stores in-frame clones only, minus some. The sample lists 100,000 or so clones, roughly 83% occurring once. Material for sequencing was blood. These receptors came from a woman aged 30 to 39 in good health. Each CDR3 is given with its conserved first and last residue. A D gene is named only where the DNA matches it firmly.

d_gene: TRBD1
j_gene: TRBJ1-3
v_gene: TRBV6-6
CDR3aa: CASSYFTGTGGYTIYF

d_gene: TRBD2
j_gene: TRBJ2-1
v_gene: TRBV7-2
CDR3aa: CASSLERGGLNEQFF

d_gene: TRBD1
j_gene: TRBJ2-7
v_gene: TRBV5-6
CDR3aa: CASSWPGQGSYEQYF

d_gene: -
j_gene: TRBJ2-3
v_gene: TRBV29-1
CDR3aa: CSVSTAGDTQYF

d_gene: -
j_gene: TRBJ2-1
v_gene: TRBV27
CDR3aa: CASMGGAGEQFF

d_gene: TRBD1
j_gene: TRBJ2-1
v_gene: TRBV9
CDR3aa: CASSVWDRGINNEQFF

d_gene: -
j_gene: TRBJ2-7
v_gene: TRBV2
CDR3aa: CASSSIPYEQYF

d_gene: -
j_gene: TRBJ1-2
v_gene: TRBV4-2
CDR3aa: CASSQDSPRTYGYTF

d_gene: -
j_gene: TRBJ2-5
v_gene: TRBV30
CDR3aa: CAWSAEAGNVETQYF

d_gene: -
j_gene: TRBJ2-1
v_gene: TRBV11-2
CDR3aa: CASSPSPLQEQFF

d_gene: -
j_gene: TRBJ2-5
v_gene: TRBV9
CDR3aa: CASSTRGQLQETQYF

d_gene: TRBD2
j_gene: TRBJ2-1
v_gene: TRBV5-6
CDR3aa: CASSFGDYSYNEQFF

d_gene: -
j_gene: TRBJ2-7
v_gene: TRBV5-6
CDR3aa: CASSYSYEQYF

d_gene: -
j_gene: TRBJ2-2
v_gene: TRBV27
CDR3aa: CASRAGLPNTGELFF

d_gene: -
j_gene: TRBJ2-3
v_gene: TRBV11-2
CDR3aa: CASSLDRRAGTDTQYF

d_gene: -
j_gene: TRBJ2-4
v_gene: TRBV7-8
CDR3aa: CASSLSDSGPAKNIQYF

d_gene: TRBD2
j_gene: TRBJ2-3
v_gene: TRBV9
CDR3aa: CASSVAGGSGGLADTQYF

d_gene: TRBD1
j_gene: TRBJ1-2
v_gene: TRBV9
CDR3aa: CASSVPGQGGSNYGYTF

d_gene: -
j_gene: TRBJ1-1
v_gene: TRBV5-1
CDR3aa: CASSTSPNTEAFF

d_gene: -
j_gene: TRBJ2-1
v_gene: TRBV18
CDR3aa: CASSPYPLSYNEQFF

d_gene: TRBD2
j_gene: TRBJ2-3
v_gene: TRBV19
CDR3aa: CASSIDPTSGGTSTDTQYF

d_gene: -
j_gene: TRBJ1-1
v_gene: TRBV14
CDR3aa: CASSLAFLKTPLAFF

d_gene: -
j_gene: TRBJ1-2
v_gene: TRBV6-2/TRBV6-3
CDR3aa: CASSYSYGYTF

d_gene: -
j_gene: TRBJ1-2
v_gene: TRBV6-1
CDR3aa: CASSEGPYGYTF

d_gene: -
j_gene: TRBJ1-2
v_gene: TRBV6-5
CDR3aa: CASSYSATNYGYTF

d_gene: TRBD2
j_gene: TRBJ2-5
v_gene: TRBV7-6
CDR3aa: CASSLAFPNQRGESETQYF

d_gene: TRBD2
j_gene: TRBJ2-3
v_gene: TRBV3-1/TRBV3-2
CDR3aa: CASSQGTSGGAPYTQYF

d_gene: -
j_gene: TRBJ1-2
v_gene: TRBV9
CDR3aa: CASRGDANYGYTF

d_gene: -
j_gene: TRBJ2-1
v_gene: TRBV5-4
CDR3aa: CASSLAEASLNEQFF

d_gene: -
j_gene: TRBJ2-2
v_gene: TRBV18
CDR3aa: CASSPRRREGLAGELFF

d_gene: TRBD1
j_gene: TRBJ1-2
v_gene: TRBV6-5
CDR3aa: CASTPYRDSYGYTF

d_gene: TRBD1
j_gene: TRBJ1-2
v_gene: TRBV6-2/TRBV6-3
CDR3aa: CASSMTGDSNYGYTF

d_gene: -
j_gene: TRBJ2-7
v_gene: TRBV29-1
CDR3aa: CSALGLSSSYEQYF

d_gene: -
j_gene: TRBJ2-2
v_gene: TRBV6-4
CDR3aa: CASRPETYTGELFF

d_gene: -
j_gene: TRBJ2-7
v_gene: TRBV4-1
CDR3aa: CASSTPIRGIGNF

d_gene: -
j_gene: TRBJ1-2
v_gene: TRBV27
CDR3aa: CASSPRQNYGYTF

d_gene: -
j_gene: TRBJ1-4
v_gene: TRBV30
CDR3aa: CAWTDLADNNEKLFF

d_gene: -
j_gene: TRBJ2-7
v_gene: TRBV7-3
CDR3aa: CASSFQGSGTYEQYF

d_gene: TRBD1
j_gene: TRBJ1-2
v_gene: TRBV6-2/TRBV6-3
CDR3aa: CASSPRTGSGGYRNYYGYTF

d_gene: TRBD1
j_gene: TRBJ1-4
v_gene: TRBV3-1/TRBV3-2
CDR3aa: CASSQPGTGNEKLFF

d_gene: -
j_gene: TRBJ2-5
v_gene: TRBV5-1
CDR3aa: CASSLNPPRYQETQYF

d_gene: -
j_gene: TRBJ2-5
v_gene: TRBV6-2/TRBV6-3
CDR3aa: CASSLGDGTQYF